A selection of T cell receptor beta chains follows, all from one sample in a study of early T cells in non-severe SARS-CoV-2 infection. TCRdb used MiXCR to reprocess the 5' RACE reads, holding one entry per CDR3 protein. Of roughly 31,000 distinct CDR3 sequences listed, roughly 5% are singletons. What was sequenced was whole blood. The receptor source for this set is an adult who was a healthcare worker with PCR-confirmed SARS-CoV-2 infection or an uninfected control (not recorded which). Both conserved end residues are trimmed from each CDR3. Only some rows state a clone size, as once, few, many or a class for expanded clones.

many	TRBJ2-7	16	TRBV27	ASSAGTGAPKQWHEQY
many	TRBJ1-6	12	TRBV7-9	ASSLGQVHSPLH
many	TRBJ2-1	11	TRBV19	ASSIPTDNEQF
many	TRBJ1-1	10	TRBV10-3	AANRGNTEAF
medium-sized	TRBJ1-2	12	TRBV20-1	SARDLRGVDGYT
many	TRBJ1-6	15	TRBV6-6	ASSYTQQGTLNSPLH
few	TRBJ1-1	13	TRBV11-2	ASSPGGVLNTEAF
many	TRBJ2-3	15	TRBV12-3/TRBV12-4	ASSSDPRTGPTDTQY
many	TRBJ1-1	12	TRBV3-1	ASSQVEGNTEAF
few	TRBJ2-6	16	TRBV20-1	SARADRGLSSGANVLT
.	TRBJ2-2	11	TRBV27	ASSGTPSGELF
many	TRBJ2-1	14	TRBV6-5	ASSYSGAGQDNEQF
many	TRBJ2-1	14	TRBV19	ASSSQNAWSYNEQF
many	TRBJ2-1	13	TRBV19	ASNPAGGPFNEQF
many	TRBJ2-1	12	TRBV7-3	ASSTQQGIGEQF
medium-sized	TRBJ2-7	12	TRBV29-1	SVDVARGGYEQY
many	TRBJ2-1	11	TRBV7-9	ASSLAQWDEQF
many	TRBJ2-5	11	TRBV10-3	AISEGGTETQY
few	TRBJ1-1	12	TRBV20-1	SATEVIGYTEAF
many	TRBJ2-3	13	TRBV7-9	ASSFRAGLTDTQY
.	TRBJ2-7	13	TRBV7-2	ASSFTSGGETEQY
few	TRBJ1-4	11	TRBV5-4	ASSLPTNEKLF
many	TRBJ2-2	12	TRBV19	ASRRSGDTGELF
many	TRBJ1-2	10	TRBV30	AWRAGAGGYT
.	TRBJ2-5	14	TRBV3-1	ASSHASGGYQETQY
few	TRBJ1-1	15	TRBV27	ASSLTKNRLLNTEAF
many	TRBJ2-7	13	TRBV6-5	ASSYSSVSPYEQY
many	TRBJ2-2	13	TRBV7-2	ASSLTGGPTGELF
few	TRBJ1-2	15	TRBV6-6	ASNPAGPGLNFYGYT